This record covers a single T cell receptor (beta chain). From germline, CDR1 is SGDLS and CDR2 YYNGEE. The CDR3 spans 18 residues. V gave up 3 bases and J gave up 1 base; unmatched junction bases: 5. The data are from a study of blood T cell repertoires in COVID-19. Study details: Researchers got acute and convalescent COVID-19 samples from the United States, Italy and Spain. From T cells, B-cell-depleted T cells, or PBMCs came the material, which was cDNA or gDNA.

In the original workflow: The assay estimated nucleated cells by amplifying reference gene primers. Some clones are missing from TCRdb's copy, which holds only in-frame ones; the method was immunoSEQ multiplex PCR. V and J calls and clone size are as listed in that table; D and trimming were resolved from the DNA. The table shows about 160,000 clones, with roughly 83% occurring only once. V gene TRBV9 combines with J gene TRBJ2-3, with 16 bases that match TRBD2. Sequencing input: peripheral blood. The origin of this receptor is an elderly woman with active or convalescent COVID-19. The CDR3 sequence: CASSAGTSGGAGTDTQYF. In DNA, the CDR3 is TGTGCCAGCAGCGCCGGGACTAGCGGGGGGGCGGGCACAGATACGCAGTATTTT. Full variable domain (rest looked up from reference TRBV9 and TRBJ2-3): DSGVTQTPKHLITATGQRVTLRCSPRSGDLSVYWYQQSLDQGLQFLIQYYNGEERAKGNILERFSAQQFPDLHSELNLSSLELGDSALYFCASSAGTSGGAGTDTQYFGPGTRLTVL.